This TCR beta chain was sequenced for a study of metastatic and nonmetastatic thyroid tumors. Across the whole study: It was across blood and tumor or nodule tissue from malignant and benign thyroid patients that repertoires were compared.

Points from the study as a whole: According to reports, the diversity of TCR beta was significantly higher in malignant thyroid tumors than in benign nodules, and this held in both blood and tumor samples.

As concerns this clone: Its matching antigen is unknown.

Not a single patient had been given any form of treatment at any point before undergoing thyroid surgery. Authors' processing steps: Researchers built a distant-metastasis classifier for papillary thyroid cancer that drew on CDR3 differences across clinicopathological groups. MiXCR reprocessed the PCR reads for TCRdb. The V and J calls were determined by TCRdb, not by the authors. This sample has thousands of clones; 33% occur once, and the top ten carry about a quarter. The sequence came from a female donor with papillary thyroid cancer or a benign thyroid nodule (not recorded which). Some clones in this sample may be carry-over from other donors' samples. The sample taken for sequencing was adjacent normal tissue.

The CDR3 spells CASSLDIGGYTF. The CDR3 DNA reads as TGCGCCAGCAGCCTCGATATAGGTGGCTACACCTTC. V usage is TRBV4-1 and J usage is TRBJ1-2, with no clear D. This CDR3 comprises 12 residues. V gave up 4 bases and J gave up 7 bases, with 10 bases separating them. Germline V gene sequence: CDR1 MGHRA, CDR2 YSYEKL.